This TCR beta chain was profiled in a study of PD-1 blockade in classical Hodgkin lymphoma (dated by TCRdb to the early 2020s). For the wider study: Nivolumab dosing was 3 mg/kg intravenously every 2 weeks, continuing until either disease progression or unacceptable toxicity. A peripheral blood immune signature of response to PD-1 blockade in classical Hodgkin lymphoma was defined using TCR beta sequencing and CyTOF. The full study reports these points: Lower diversity was observed in patients in whom nivolumab was started less than 1 year after ASCT, and these patients were excluded from later analyses so that confounding by immune reconstitution would be avoided. Among trial patients, those achieving complete response had baseline diversity similar to that of newly diagnosed patients, while diversity was significantly lower in partial responders and progressors. Newly diagnosed patients were reported to have lower baseline TCR diversity than healthy donors, and relapsed/refractory patients were reported to have lower baseline TCR diversity still. CD4+ but not CD8+ TCR diversity rose significantly by C4D1 (p=0.0027 vs p=0.16), most apparent in complete responders (p=0.02). The study was limited to a single clinical trial cohort, and causes of repertoire differences, possibly disease activity or prior therapy, remained undefined.

Reading the label with the study, this specimen's time point is: cycle 1 day 1 (C1D1), immediately before nivolumab initiation. All trial patients had relapsed after autologous stem cell transplantation, with cohorts A, B and C differing in prior brentuximab vedotin exposure. The trial cohort comprised some 60 patients with relapsed/refractory classical Hodgkin lymphoma whose best overall responses were complete response, partial response or progressive disease. In the multi-cohort phase II CheckMate 205 trial, trial patients received single-agent nivolumab. Best overall response was determined by an independent review committee according to the 2007 International Working Group response criteria. PBMCs from the trial were collected at three points: immediately before nivolumab initiation (C1D1), and during therapy at cycle 2 day 1 and cycle 4 day 1. Peripheral blood was collected in 8 mL Vacutainer Cell Preparation Tubes, from which PBMCs were isolated by centrifugation and then cryopreserved.

Comment on this clone: What antigen it recognizes has not been identified. Base qualities are not recorded, but no much larger clone differs from it by a single base.

The Qiagen DNeasy kit was used to extract genomic DNA from unsorted PBMCs and from the negatively selected CD4+ and CD8+ fractions. TCR beta CDR3 regions were subjected to amplification by immunoSEQ multiplex PCR with primers that anneal to V and J segments. Amplification bias was minimized using a synthetic immune receptor repertoire, and residual bias was removed computationally after sequencing. Regarding the original processing steps: Repertoire diversity was quantified as the Shannon entropy index using custom Python scripts. Unsorted, CD4+ and CD8+ repertoires were analyzed separately, except in combined analyses where CD4+ and CD8+ sequences were merged in silico. Clonal expansion was defined as at least a 2-fold frequency increase after treatment relative to C1D1, with a pseudocount of 0.5 for undetected baseline clones. Singleton clones were defined as clones with 0 or 1 copy at C1D1, and non-singleton clones were defined as clones with 2 or more copies. Clones expanded in unsorted samples were assigned a CD4+, CD8+ or unknown annotation through matching of protein sequences in sorted samples from the same patient. Diversity changes from C1D1 to C4D1 were tested in paired samples using Wilcoxon tests. TCRdb mirrors the immuneACCESS table, restricted to in-frame sequences. Some clones are absent from its copies; in checked studies, under half trace to an unresolved V gene, and the reason for the others is unknown. That table is the source of V, J and clone size, and D and trimming were worked out from the DNA. Across this sample there are tens of thousands of clones, with 89% seen only once. Together, the top ten hold around 20% of the sample.

The CDR3 numbers 16 residues from cysteine through phenylalanine. The read is trimmed to its CDR3 DNA, 48 bases read in frame from base 1. Compared with germline, V lacks 5 bases and J lacks 2 bases; bases without a gene match: 7. CDR1 SEHNR and CDR2 FQNEAQ were looked up in the germline V gene (reference sequence). The TCR comes from a human donor with classical Hodgkin lymphoma. Specimen: peripheral blood mononuclear cells (PBMCs), collected at baseline. The sequence links TRBV7-9 to TRBJ2-7; 12 central nucleotides agree with TRBD2. The CDR3 protein is CASSVTSGRVAYEQYF. The DNA sequence is as follows: TGTGCCAGCAGCGTGACTAGCGGGAGAGTTGCCTACGAGCAGTACTTC.